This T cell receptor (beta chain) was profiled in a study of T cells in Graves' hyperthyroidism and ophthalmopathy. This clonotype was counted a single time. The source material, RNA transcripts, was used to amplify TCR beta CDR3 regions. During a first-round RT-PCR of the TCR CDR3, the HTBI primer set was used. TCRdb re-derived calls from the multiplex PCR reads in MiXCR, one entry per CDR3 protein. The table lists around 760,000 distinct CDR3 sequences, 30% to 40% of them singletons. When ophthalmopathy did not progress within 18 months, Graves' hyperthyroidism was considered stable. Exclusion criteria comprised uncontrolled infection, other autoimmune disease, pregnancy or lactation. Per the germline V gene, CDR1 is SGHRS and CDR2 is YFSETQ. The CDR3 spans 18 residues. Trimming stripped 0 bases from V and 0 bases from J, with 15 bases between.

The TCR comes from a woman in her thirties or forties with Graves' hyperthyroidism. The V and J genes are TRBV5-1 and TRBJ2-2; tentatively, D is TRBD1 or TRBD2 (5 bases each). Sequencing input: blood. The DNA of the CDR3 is TGCGCCAGCAGCTTGGCCAATGGGACGGAATCGAACACCGGGGAGCTGTTTTTT. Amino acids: CASSLANGTESNTGELFF.